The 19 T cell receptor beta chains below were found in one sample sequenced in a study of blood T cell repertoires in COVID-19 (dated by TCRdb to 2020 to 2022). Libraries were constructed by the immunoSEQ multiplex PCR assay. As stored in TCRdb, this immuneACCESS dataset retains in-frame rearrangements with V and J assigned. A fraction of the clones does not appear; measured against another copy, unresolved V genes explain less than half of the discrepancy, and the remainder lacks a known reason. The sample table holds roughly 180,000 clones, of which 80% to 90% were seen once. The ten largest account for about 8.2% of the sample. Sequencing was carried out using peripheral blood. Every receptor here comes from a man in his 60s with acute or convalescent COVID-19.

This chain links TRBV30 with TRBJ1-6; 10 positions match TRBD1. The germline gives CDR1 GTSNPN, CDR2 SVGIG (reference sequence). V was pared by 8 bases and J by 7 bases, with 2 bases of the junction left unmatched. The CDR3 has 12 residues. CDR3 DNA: TGTGCCCTGGACAGGGGGAATTCACCCCTCCACTTT. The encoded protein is CALDRGNSPLHF.

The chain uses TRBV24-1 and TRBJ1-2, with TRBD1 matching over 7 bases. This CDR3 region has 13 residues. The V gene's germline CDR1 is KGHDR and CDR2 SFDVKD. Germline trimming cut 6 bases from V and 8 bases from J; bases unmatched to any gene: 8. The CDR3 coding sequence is TGTGCCACCAGTCGGGACAGTACAACGGGCTACACCTTC. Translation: CATSRDSTTGYTF.

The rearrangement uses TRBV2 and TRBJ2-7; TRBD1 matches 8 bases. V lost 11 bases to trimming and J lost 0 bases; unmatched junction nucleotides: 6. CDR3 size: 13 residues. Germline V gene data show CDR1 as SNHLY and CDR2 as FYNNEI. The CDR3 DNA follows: TGTGCCTCCCGACAGGGGTACTCCTACGAGCAGTACTTC. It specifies CASRQGYSYEQYF.

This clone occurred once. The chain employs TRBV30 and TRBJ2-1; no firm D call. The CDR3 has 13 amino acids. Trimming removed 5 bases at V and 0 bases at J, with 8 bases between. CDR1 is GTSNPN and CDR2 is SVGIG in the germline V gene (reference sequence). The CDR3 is CAWFLSSYNEQFF. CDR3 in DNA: TGTGCCTGGTTCCTAAGCTCCTACAATGAGCAGTTCTTC. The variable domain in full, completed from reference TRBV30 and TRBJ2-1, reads SQTIHQWPATLVQPVGSPLSLECTVEGTSNPNLYWYRQAAGRGLQLLFYSVGIGQISSEVPQNLSASRPQDRQFILSSKKLLLSDSGFYLCAWFLSSYNEQFFGPGTRLTVL.

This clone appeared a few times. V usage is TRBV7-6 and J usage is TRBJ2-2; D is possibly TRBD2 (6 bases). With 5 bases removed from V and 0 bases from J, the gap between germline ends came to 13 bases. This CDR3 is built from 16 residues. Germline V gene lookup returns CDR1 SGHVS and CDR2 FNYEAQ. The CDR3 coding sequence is TGTGCCAGCAGCACGAAGCGGGTTCCGAACACCGGGGAGCTGTTTTTT. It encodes CASSTKRVPNTGELFF.

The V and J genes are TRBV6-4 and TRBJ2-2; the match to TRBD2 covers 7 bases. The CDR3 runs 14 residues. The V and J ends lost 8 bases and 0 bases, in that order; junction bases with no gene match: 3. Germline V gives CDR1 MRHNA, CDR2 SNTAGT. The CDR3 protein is CASETSPNTGELFF. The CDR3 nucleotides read TGTGCCAGCGAGACTAGCCCGAACACCGGGGAGCTGTTTTTT.

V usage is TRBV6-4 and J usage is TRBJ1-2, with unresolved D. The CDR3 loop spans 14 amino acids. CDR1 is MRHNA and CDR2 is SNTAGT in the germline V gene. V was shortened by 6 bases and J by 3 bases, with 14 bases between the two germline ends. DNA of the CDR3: TGTGCCAGCAGACAGTCCTTGGGTCACTATGGCTACACCTTC. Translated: CASRQSLGHYGYTF.

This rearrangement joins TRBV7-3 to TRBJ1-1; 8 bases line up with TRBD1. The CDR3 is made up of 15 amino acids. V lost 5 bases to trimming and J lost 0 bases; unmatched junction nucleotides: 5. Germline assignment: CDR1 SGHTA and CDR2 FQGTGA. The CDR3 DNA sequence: TGTGCCAGCAGCACACAGGGGGGCATGAACACTGAAGCTTTCTTT. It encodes CASSTQGGMNTEAFF.

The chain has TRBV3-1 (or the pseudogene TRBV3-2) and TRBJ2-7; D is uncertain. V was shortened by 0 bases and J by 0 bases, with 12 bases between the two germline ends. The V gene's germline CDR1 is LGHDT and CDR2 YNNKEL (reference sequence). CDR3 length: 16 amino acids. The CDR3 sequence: CASSQDAGSFSYEQYF. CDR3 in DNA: TGTGCCAGCAGCCAAGATGCCGGTAGCTTCTCCTACGAGCAGTACTTC.

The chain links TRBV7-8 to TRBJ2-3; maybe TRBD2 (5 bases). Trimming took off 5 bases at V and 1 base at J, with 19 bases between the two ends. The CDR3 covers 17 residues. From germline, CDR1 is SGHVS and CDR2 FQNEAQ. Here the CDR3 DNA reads TGTGCCAGCAGCCCACGGGCAGTCCTACTAGGCACAGATACGCAGTATTTT. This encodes CASSPRAVLLGTDTQYF.

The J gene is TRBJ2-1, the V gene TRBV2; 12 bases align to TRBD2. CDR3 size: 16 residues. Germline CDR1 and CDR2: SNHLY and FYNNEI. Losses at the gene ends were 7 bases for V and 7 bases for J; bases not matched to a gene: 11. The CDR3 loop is CASTYSSGRARNEQFF. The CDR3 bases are TGTGCCAGCACTTATTCTAGCGGGAGGGCGAGGAATGAGCAGTTCTTC. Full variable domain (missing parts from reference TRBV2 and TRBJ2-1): EPEVTQTPSHQVTQMGQEVILRCVPISNHLYFYWYRQILGQKVEFLVSFYNNEISEKSEIFDDQFSVERPDGSNFTLKIRSTKLEDSAMYFCASTYSSGRARNEQFFGPGTRLTVL.

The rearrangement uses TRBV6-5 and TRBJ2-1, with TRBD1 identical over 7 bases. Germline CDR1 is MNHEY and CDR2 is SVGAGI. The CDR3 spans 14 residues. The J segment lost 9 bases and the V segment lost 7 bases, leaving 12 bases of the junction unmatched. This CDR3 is CASTETGSLVEQFF. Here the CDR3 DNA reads TGTGCCAGCACCGAGACAGGGAGCTTGGTTGAGCAGTTCTTC.

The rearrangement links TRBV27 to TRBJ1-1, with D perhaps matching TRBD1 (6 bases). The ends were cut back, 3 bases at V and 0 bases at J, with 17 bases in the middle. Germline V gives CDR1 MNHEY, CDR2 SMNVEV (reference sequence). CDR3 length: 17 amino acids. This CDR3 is CASSFISGGGLNTEAFF. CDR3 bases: TGTGCCAGCAGTTTTATCTCGGGGGGGGGCTTGAACACTGAAGCTTTCTTT.

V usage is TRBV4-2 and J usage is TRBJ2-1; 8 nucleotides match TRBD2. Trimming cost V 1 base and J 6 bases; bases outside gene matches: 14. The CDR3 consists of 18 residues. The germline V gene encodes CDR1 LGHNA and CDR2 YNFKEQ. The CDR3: CASSQVALAVLGGNEQFF. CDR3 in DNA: TGTGCCAGCAGCCAAGTAGCACTAGCGGTTTTGGGGGGCAATGAGCAGTTCTTC.

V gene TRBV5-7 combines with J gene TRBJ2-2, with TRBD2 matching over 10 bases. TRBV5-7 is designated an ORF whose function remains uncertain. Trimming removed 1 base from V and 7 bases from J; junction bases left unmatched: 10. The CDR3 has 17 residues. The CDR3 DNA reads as TGTGCCAGCAGCTTGTCAGGCCCTAGCGGGAGTGGCGGGGAGCTGTTTTTT. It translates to CASSLSGPSGSGGELFF.

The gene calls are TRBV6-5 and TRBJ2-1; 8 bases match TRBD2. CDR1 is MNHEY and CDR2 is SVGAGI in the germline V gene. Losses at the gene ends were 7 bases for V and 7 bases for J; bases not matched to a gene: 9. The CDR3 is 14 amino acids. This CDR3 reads CASTTTGGANEQFF. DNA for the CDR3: TGTGCCAGCACAACGACGGGAGGGGCGAATGAGCAGTTCTTC.

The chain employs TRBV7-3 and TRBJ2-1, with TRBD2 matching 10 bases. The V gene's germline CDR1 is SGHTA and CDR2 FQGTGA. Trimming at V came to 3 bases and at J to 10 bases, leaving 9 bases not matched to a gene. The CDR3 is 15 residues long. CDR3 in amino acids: CASSFGLAGEGEQFF. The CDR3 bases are TGTGCCAGCAGCTTTGGTCTAGCGGGGGAAGGCGAGCAGTTCTTC.

CDR3 in DNA: TGTGCCAGCAGCTTAATCGGGGTCGGCCTTGGCTACACCTTC. Amino acid sequence: CASSLIGVGLGYTF. The chain has TRBV7-2 and TRBJ1-2; D unresolved. This CDR3 has 14 amino acids. Germline V lookup: CDR1 SGHTA, CDR2 FQGNSA. Trimming removed 2 bases at V and 7 bases at J, with 14 bases between.

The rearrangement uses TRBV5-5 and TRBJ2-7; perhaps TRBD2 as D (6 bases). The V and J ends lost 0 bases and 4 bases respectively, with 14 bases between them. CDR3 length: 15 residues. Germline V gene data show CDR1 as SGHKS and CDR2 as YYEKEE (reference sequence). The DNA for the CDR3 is TGTGCCAGCAGCTTGGTAATCGGGAGAGAGTACGAGCAGTACTTC. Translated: CASSLVIGREYEQYF.